These T cell receptor beta chains were read from a single sample in a study of blood T cell repertoires in COVID-19. Repertoires were generated with immunoSEQ multiplex PCR, while TCRdb's copy carries only in-frame clones and drops some. This sample has some 250,000 clones, with over 70% found just once. Sequenced input: peripheral blood. The receptors derive from a woman aged 80 or over with acute or convalescent COVID-19. Both conserved end residues are part of each CDR3. The order of the fields is J gene, V gene, clone size, CDR3 length, D gene, CDR3 DNA, CDR3 protein. D genes are given only for firm matches. Only part of the rows carry a size: once, few, many, or a class if the clone is expanded.

j_gene: TRBJ2-1
v_gene: TRBV27
abundance: NA
len: 14
d_gene: NA
CDR3nt: TGTGCCAGCAGTTTAAGGTCCGAGGCCTCCCGGGAGTTCTTC
CDR3aa: CASSLRSEASREFF

j_gene: TRBJ1-5
v_gene: TRBV7-9
abundance: NA
len: 15
d_gene: TRBD1
CDR3nt: TGTGCCAGCAGCTTGACAGGGGGACAGGGTCAGCCCCAGCATTTT
CDR3aa: CASSLTGGQGQPQHF

j_gene: TRBJ2-7
v_gene: TRBV5-4
abundance: NA
len: 16
d_gene: TRBD1
CDR3nt: TGTGCCAGCAGCTTGGCCGGGACAGGGGGCTCCTACGAGCAGTACTTC
CDR3aa: CASSLAGTGGSYEQYF

j_gene: TRBJ1-5
v_gene: TRBV5-1
abundance: NA
len: 15
d_gene: TRBD1
CDR3nt: TGCGCCAGCAGCTTGGGTGGGACAGGGATCCAGCCCCAGCATTTT
CDR3aa: CASSLGGTGIQPQHF

j_gene: TRBJ1-2
v_gene: TRBV4-1
abundance: once
len: 15
d_gene: TRBD1
CDR3nt: TGCGCCAGCAGCCCGCCGGGACAGACTAACTATGGCTACACCTTC
CDR3aa: CASSPPGQTNYGYTF

j_gene: TRBJ2-7
v_gene: TRBV9
abundance: NA
len: 15
d_gene: TRBD1
CDR3nt: TGTGCCAGCAGCGTAGGACAGGGATCGGGGTACGAGCAGTACTTC
CDR3aa: CASSVGQGSGYEQYF

j_gene: TRBJ2-7
v_gene: TRBV12-3/TRBV12-4
abundance: NA
len: 12
d_gene: TRBD1
CDR3nt: TGTGCCAGCAGTCGACAGGGTAACGAGCAGTACTTC
CDR3aa: CASSRQGNEQYF

j_gene: TRBJ2-1
v_gene: TRBV6-5
abundance: NA
len: 15
d_gene: TRBD2
CDR3nt: TGTGCCAGCAGCCAGCAGGGAGCGGGATACAATGAGCAGTTCTTC
CDR3aa: CASSQQGAGYNEQFF

j_gene: TRBJ1-6
v_gene: TRBV14
abundance: NA
len: 14
d_gene: NA
CDR3nt: TGTGCCAGCAGCCAACAGGGGTGGGATTCACCCCTCCACTTT
CDR3aa: CASSQQGWDSPLHF

j_gene: TRBJ1-3
v_gene: TRBV7-9
abundance: NA
len: 16
d_gene: NA
CDR3nt: TGTGCCAGCAGCTCGGGCAGGGTATCTCGTGGAAACACCATATATTTT
CDR3aa: CASSSGRVSRGNTIYF

j_gene: TRBJ1-1
v_gene: TRBV24-1
abundance: NA
len: 16
d_gene: NA
CDR3nt: TGTGCCACCAGTGATTTAAGGGGAACCCCTAACACTGAAGCTTTCTTT
CDR3aa: CATSDLRGTPNTEAFF

j_gene: TRBJ2-1
v_gene: TRBV30
abundance: NA
len: 15
d_gene: TRBD2
CDR3nt: TGTGCCTGGAGTGTACTAGCGGGATACCACAATGAGCAGTTCTTC
CDR3aa: CAWSVLAGYHNEQFF

j_gene: TRBJ2-5
v_gene: TRBV4-1
abundance: many
len: 13
d_gene: NA
CDR3nt: TGCGCCAGCAGCCAAGCCACGAGGGAGACCCAGTACTTC
CDR3aa: CASSQATRETQYF

j_gene: TRBJ2-2
v_gene: TRBV5-1
abundance: NA
len: 16
d_gene: TRBD2
CDR3nt: TGCGCCAGCAGCTTTCTAGCGGGCATGGGGACCGGGGAGCTGTTTTTT
CDR3aa: CASSFLAGMGTGELFF

j_gene: TRBJ2-7
v_gene: TRBV6-1
abundance: NA
len: 12
d_gene: NA
CDR3nt: TGTGCCAGCAGTGAAGTTGGTGGAGGTTTGTACTTC
CDR3aa: CASSEVGGGLYF

j_gene: TRBJ2-1
v_gene: TRBV19
abundance: NA
len: 15
d_gene: TRBD2
CDR3nt: TGTGCCAGTAGTATCGTGGGGGGGGTCTACAATGAGCAGTTCTTC
CDR3aa: CASSIVGGVYNEQFF

j_gene: TRBJ2-5
v_gene: TRBV5-6
abundance: NA
len: 16
d_gene: TRBD2
CDR3nt: TGTGCCAGCAGCTTGGAGGCTAGCGGCACGTGGGAGACCCAGTACTTC
CDR3aa: CASSLEASGTWETQYF

j_gene: TRBJ2-3
v_gene: TRBV5-1
abundance: NA
len: 14
d_gene: NA
CDR3nt: TGCGCCAGCAGCTTTGGGAGAAGCACAGATACGCAGTATTTT
CDR3aa: CASSFGRSTDTQYF

j_gene: TRBJ2-4
v_gene: TRBV15
abundance: NA
len: 17
d_gene: TRBD2
CDR3nt: TGTGCCACCAGCAGAAGGACTAGCGGGAGCGGGGGGAACATTCAGTACTTC
CDR3aa: CATSRRTSGSGGNIQYF

j_gene: TRBJ1-4
v_gene: TRBV19
abundance: few
len: 15
d_gene: NA
CDR3nt: TGTGCCAGTAGTCCCAGGATGTTGGCTAATGAAAAACTGTTTTTT
CDR3aa: CASSPRMLANEKLFF

j_gene: TRBJ2-5
v_gene: TRBV7-3
abundance: NA
len: 17
d_gene: NA
CDR3nt: TGTGCCAGCAGCCCCGTAGGTTCTAGCCTCGGGCAAGAGACCCAGTACTTC
CDR3aa: CASSPVGSSLGQETQYF

j_gene: TRBJ1-1
v_gene: TRBV12-3/TRBV12-4
abundance: NA
len: 13
d_gene: NA
CDR3nt: TGTGCCAGCAGTTTTAGGACTGCCACTGAAACTTTCTTT
CDR3aa: CASSFRTATETFF

j_gene: TRBJ1-5
v_gene: TRBV19
abundance: few
len: 15
d_gene: TRBD1
CDR3nt: TGTGCCAGTAGATCCGGGACAGCTATTAATCAGCCCCAGCATTTT
CDR3aa: CASRSGTAINQPQHF

j_gene: TRBJ1-3
v_gene: TRBV7-9
abundance: NA
len: 15
d_gene: NA
CDR3nt: TGTGCCAGCAGCTTAGACTTCGGGGCTGGAAACACCATATATTTT
CDR3aa: CASSLDFGAGNTIYF

j_gene: TRBJ1-6
v_gene: TRBV7-6
abundance: NA
len: 15
d_gene: NA
CDR3nt: TGTGCCAGCAGCTTGAGAGGGTCCATTAATTCACCCCTCCACTTT
CDR3aa: CASSLRGSINSPLHF

j_gene: TRBJ2-5
v_gene: TRBV6-5
abundance: few
len: 15
d_gene: TRBD2
CDR3nt: TGTGCCAGCAGGGGACTAGCGGGATTTCGGGAGACCCAGTACTTC
CDR3aa: CASRGLAGFRETQYF

j_gene: TRBJ1-5
v_gene: TRBV7-2
abundance: few
len: 19
d_gene: TRBD1
CDR3nt: TGTGCCAGCAGCTTAGGAGGGGGCAGGAGGGGTTATAGCAATCAGCCCCAGCATTTT
CDR3aa: CASSLGGGRRGYSNQPQHF

j_gene: TRBJ2-1
v_gene: TRBV5-4
abundance: NA
len: 15
d_gene: TRBD1
CDR3nt: TGTGCCAGCAGCCCTCCGGGACAGGGGGCAGGTGAGCAGTTCTTC
CDR3aa: CASSPPGQGAGEQFF

j_gene: TRBJ1-1
v_gene: TRBV20-1
abundance: NA
len: 10
d_gene: NA
CDR3nt: TGCAGTGCTAGTGTCTCTGAAGCTTTCTTT
CDR3aa: CSASVSEAFF

j_gene: TRBJ2-1
v_gene: TRBV5-1
abundance: NA
len: 16
d_gene: TRBD2
CDR3nt: TGCGCCAGCAGCTTGGGGAGACTAGCTCCATCCAATGAGCAGTTCTTC
CDR3aa: CASSLGRLAPSNEQFF

j_gene: TRBJ2-1
v_gene: TRBV7-9
abundance: once
len: 11
d_gene: NA
CDR3nt: TGTGCCAGCAGCTTAAACACAGAGCAGTTCTTC
CDR3aa: CASSLNTEQFF

j_gene: TRBJ1-2
v_gene: TRBV30
abundance: NA
len: 13
d_gene: TRBD1
CDR3nt: TGTGCCTGGACATTGGGACAGTTTAGTGGCTACACCTTC
CDR3aa: CAWTLGQFSGYTF

j_gene: TRBJ2-5
v_gene: TRBV7-2
abundance: NA
len: 14
d_gene: NA
CDR3nt: TGTGCCAGCAGCTTAGAACAGAGAGTCGGGGCCCAGTACTTC
CDR3aa: CASSLEQRVGAQYF

j_gene: TRBJ2-7
v_gene: TRBV5-1
abundance: once
len: 14
d_gene: NA
CDR3nt: TGCGCCAGCAGCTTGGAGCCAGGCTCCTACGAGCAGTACTTC
CDR3aa: CASSLEPGSYEQYF

j_gene: TRBJ2-7
v_gene: TRBV12-3/TRBV12-4
abundance: NA
len: 13
d_gene: TRBD2
CDR3nt: TGTGCCAGCAGTTTAGAGCGGGGATGGGAGCAGTACTTC
CDR3aa: CASSLERGWEQYF

j_gene: TRBJ1-6
v_gene: TRBV19
abundance: once
len: 17
d_gene: TRBD1
CDR3nt: TGTGCCAGTAGTACCGGACAGGGGAGCTCCTATAATTCACCCCTCCACTTT
CDR3aa: CASSTGQGSSYNSPLHF

j_gene: TRBJ2-7
v_gene: TRBV19
abundance: once
len: 14
d_gene: NA
CDR3nt: TGTGCCAGTAGTATAGTCCAGGGGAAGGAACGGCAGTACTTC
CDR3aa: CASSIVQGKERQYF